This is a list of T cell receptor beta chains from one sample in a study of blood T cells in healthy people across ages. TCRdb reprocessed the 5' RACE reads via MiXCR and lists one record per CDR3 protein. The table has 850,000 to 1,000,000 distinct CDR3 sequences, roughly half seen once. The sequenced sample consisted of blood. These receptors were collected from an older woman in good health. CDR3s include the opening cysteine and the closing phenylalanine or tryptophan. D genes are given only for firm matches. Rows may omit the clone size; those that give it use once, few, many or a size class.

V gene: TRBV29-1; D gene: NA; clone size: few; J gene: TRBJ1-5; CDR3 DNA: TGCAGCGTTGTATGGGAACCCAATCAGCCCCAGCATTTT; CDR3 protein: CSVVWEPNQPQHF
V gene: TRBV5-1; D gene: NA; clone size: NA; J gene: TRBJ2-7; CDR3 DNA: TGCGCCAGCAGCTTGGCGGGGGGCAGGTCCTACGAGCAGTACTTC; CDR3 protein: CASSLAGGRSYEQYF
V gene: TRBV7-9; D gene: NA; clone size: NA; J gene: TRBJ2-7; CDR3 DNA: TGTGCCAGCAGCTTAGAGGTGGTACAGAGATCCTACGAGCAGTACTTC; CDR3 protein: CASSLEVVQRSYEQYF
V gene: TRBV11-2; D gene: TRBD1; clone size: few; J gene: TRBJ2-4; CDR3 DNA: TGTGCCAGCAGACAAGGACAGGGGTCGTACATTCAGTACTTC; CDR3 protein: CASRQGQGSYIQYF
V gene: TRBV9; D gene: NA; clone size: NA; J gene: TRBJ2-7; CDR3 DNA: TGTGCCAGCAGCGAGTCCAACGGATACTCCTACGAGCAGTACTTC; CDR3 protein: CASSESNGYSYEQYF
V gene: TRBV10-3; D gene: NA; clone size: NA; J gene: TRBJ1-5; CDR3 DNA: TGTGCCATCAGTGTCGAGACGGATGGACCCCAGCATTTT; CDR3 protein: CAISVETDGPQHF
V gene: TRBV15; D gene: NA; clone size: NA; J gene: TRBJ2-5; CDR3 DNA: TGTGCCACCAGCACAGACCCGCAAGAGACCCAGTACTTC; CDR3 protein: CATSTDPQETQYF
V gene: TRBV12-3/TRBV12-4; D gene: NA; clone size: once; J gene: TRBJ2-5; CDR3 DNA: TGTGCCAGCAGTCTCCCACTAGGGGAGCAGTACTTC; CDR3 protein: CASSLPLGEQYF
V gene: TRBV12-3/TRBV12-4; D gene: NA; clone size: NA; J gene: TRBJ2-5; CDR3 DNA: TGTGCCAGCAGTTTATCTCGACAGCAAGAGACCCAGTACTTC; CDR3 protein: CASSLSRQQETQYF
V gene: TRBV20-1; D gene: NA; clone size: many; J gene: TRBJ1-1; CDR3 DNA: TGCAGTGCTAGAGATCACGGGGGGCGGAGGGGAAGAACTGAAGCTTTCTTT; CDR3 protein: CSARDHGGRRGRTEAFF
V gene: TRBV28; D gene: NA; clone size: NA; J gene: TRBJ2-7; CDR3 DNA: TGTGCCAGCAGTTCCAGACTCCGGGCCGGCGAGCAGTACTTC; CDR3 protein: CASSSRLRAGEQYF
V gene: TRBV4-1; D gene: NA; clone size: NA; J gene: TRBJ2-7; CDR3 DNA: TGCGCCAGCAGCCACCTCCCCAGCTCGGGAAGAAGTAAGTCCTACGAGCAGTACTTC; CDR3 protein: CASSHLPSSGRSKSYEQYF
V gene: TRBV5-1; D gene: NA; clone size: NA; J gene: TRBJ2-3; CDR3 DNA: TGCGCCAGCAGCTTGGATGGAGGCATAAGCACAGATACGCAGTATTTT; CDR3 protein: CASSLDGGISTDTQYF
V gene: TRBV7-6; D gene: NA; clone size: NA; J gene: TRBJ2-6; CDR3 DNA: TGTGCCAGCAGCTTAGACCTTAGGGCAGGCCGACACTCTGGGGCCAACGTCCTGACTTTC; CDR3 protein: CASSLDLRAGRHSGANVLTF
V gene: TRBV6-2/TRBV6-3; D gene: NA; clone size: few; J gene: TRBJ1-2; CDR3 DNA: TGTGCCAGCAGTATGAGAGGCTATGGCTACACCTTC; CDR3 protein: CASSMRGYGYTF
V gene: TRBV4-2; D gene: TRBD2; clone size: NA; J gene: TRBJ2-5; CDR3 DNA: TGTGCCAGCAGCCGATCTAGCGGGAGGGGAGTGAGGGAGCAGTACTTC; CDR3 protein: CASSRSSGRGVREQYF
V gene: TRBV20-1; D gene: NA; clone size: NA; J gene: TRBJ1-4; CDR3 DNA: TGCAGTGCTAGAGATGTACTGGGCGGCGAAAAACTGTTTTTT; CDR3 protein: CSARDVLGGEKLFF
V gene: TRBV10-3; D gene: NA; clone size: NA; J gene: TRBJ2-7; CDR3 DNA: TGTGCCATCAGTGACAGCCACGAGCAGTACTTC; CDR3 protein: CAISDSHEQYF
V gene: TRBV20-1; D gene: NA; clone size: NA; J gene: TRBJ1-6; CDR3 DNA: TGCAGTGCTCCTACTAGGGCCTTGGGAAACTCCTATAATTCACCCCTCCACTTT; CDR3 protein: CSAPTRALGNSYNSPLHF
V gene: TRBV6-5; D gene: NA; clone size: NA; J gene: TRBJ2-7; CDR3 DNA: TGTGCCAGCAGTTACTCTAGAGGGAACTACGAGCAGTACTTC; CDR3 protein: CASSYSRGNYEQYF
V gene: TRBV9; D gene: TRBD1; clone size: NA; J gene: TRBJ2-1; CDR3 DNA: TGTGCCAGCAGCACTCCGACAGGGGAGCAGTTCTTC; CDR3 protein: CASSTPTGEQFF
V gene: TRBV10-3; D gene: TRBD1; clone size: NA; J gene: TRBJ2-7; CDR3 DNA: TGTGCCATCAGCCACGGACAGGGGGGCTCCTACGAGCAGTACTTC; CDR3 protein: CAISHGQGGSYEQYF
V gene: TRBV6-4; D gene: NA; clone size: NA; J gene: TRBJ1-2; CDR3 DNA: TGTGCCGGCAGAGACAGCGGTGGCTACACCTTC; CDR3 protein: CAGRDSGGYTF
V gene: TRBV11-2; D gene: TRBD2; clone size: few; J gene: TRBJ2-2; CDR3 DNA: TGTGCCAGCAGCCCCATCCGTAGGACTAGCGGGAGATCTAGATACACCGGGGAGCTGTTTTTT; CDR3 protein: CASSPIRRTSGRSRYTGELFF
V gene: TRBV29-1; D gene: TRBD1; clone size: few; J gene: TRBJ2-3; CDR3 DNA: TGCAGCTTAAGCACCCGGGACAGGGACCCAGATACGCAGTATTTT; CDR3 protein: CSLSTRDRDPDTQYF
V gene: TRBV28; D gene: NA; clone size: few; J gene: TRBJ2-5; CDR3 DNA: TGTGCCAGCAGTTCCCGTCGGTTCCAAGAGACCCAGTACTTC; CDR3 protein: CASSSRRFQETQYF
V gene: TRBV20-1; D gene: NA; clone size: NA; J gene: TRBJ1-2; CDR3 DNA: TGCAGTGCTAGAGATCCTACTCTAGTTGTCTACACCTTC; CDR3 protein: CSARDPTLVVYTF
V gene: TRBV5-5; D gene: NA; clone size: NA; J gene: TRBJ2-7; CDR3 DNA: TGTGCCGGCAGCTTGGCCCCGGCAGGGGTTGACGAGCAGTACTTC; CDR3 protein: CAGSLAPAGVDEQYF
V gene: TRBV4-1; D gene: TRBD2; clone size: NA; J gene: TRBJ2-7; CDR3 DNA: TGCGCCAGCAGCGGGACCCAAGCTAGCGGGAGAACCCACGAGCAGTACTTC; CDR3 protein: CASSGTQASGRTHEQYF
V gene: TRBV5-1; D gene: TRBD2; clone size: NA; J gene: TRBJ2-1; CDR3 DNA: TGCGCCAGCAGCTTGTCCCCCCGGGGGATAGCGGGAGGCACGTACAATGAGCAGTTCTTC; CDR3 protein: CASSLSPRGIAGGTYNEQFF
V gene: TRBV9; D gene: TRBD1; clone size: NA; J gene: TRBJ2-7; CDR3 DNA: TGTGCCAGCAGCCCAAACTTTCCGGGACAGGGTTACGAGCAGTACTTC; CDR3 protein: CASSPNFPGQGYEQYF
V gene: TRBV6-6; D gene: NA; clone size: few; J gene: TRBJ2-7; CDR3 DNA: TGTGCCGTAAAGTCGTCAGGGAGCTCCTACGAGCAGTACTTC; CDR3 protein: CAVKSSGSSYEQYF
V gene: TRBV5-1; D gene: TRBD1; clone size: NA; J gene: TRBJ2-2; CDR3 DNA: TGCGCCAGCTCGGGACAGGGGACTTCCGGGGAGCTGTTTTTT; CDR3 protein: CASSGQGTSGELFF
V gene: TRBV10-1; D gene: NA; clone size: NA; J gene: TRBJ2-5; CDR3 DNA: TGCGCCAGCAGTGAGGGTGACCAAGAGACCCAGTACTTC; CDR3 protein: CASSEGDQETQYF
V gene: TRBV12-3/TRBV12-4; D gene: NA; clone size: NA; J gene: TRBJ2-5; CDR3 DNA: TGTGCCAGCAGGGGGGATGGTAGCTTGGAGACCCAGTACTTC; CDR3 protein: CASRGDGSLETQYF
V gene: TRBV11-3; D gene: TRBD1; clone size: NA; J gene: TRBJ2-1; CDR3 DNA: TGTGCCAGCAGCTTAATTGGACAGGGATACAATGAGCAGTTCTTC; CDR3 protein: CASSLIGQGYNEQFF
V gene: TRBV16; D gene: TRBD1; clone size: NA; J gene: TRBJ2-7; CDR3 DNA: TGTGCCAGCAGCCCTGTGGGACAGGGCTACGAGCAGTACTTC; CDR3 protein: CASSPVGQGYEQYF
V gene: TRBV12-3/TRBV12-4; D gene: NA; clone size: NA; J gene: TRBJ2-7; CDR3 DNA: TGTGCCAGCAGTTTAGCGGAATCTACCTACGAGCAGTACTTC; CDR3 protein: CASSLAESTYEQYF
V gene: TRBV4-2; D gene: TRBD2; clone size: NA; J gene: TRBJ2-3; CDR3 DNA: TGTGCCAGCAGCCAAGTAGGGGGGACTAGGCCGGGCACAGATACGCAGTATTTT; CDR3 protein: CASSQVGGTRPGTDTQYF
V gene: TRBV12-3/TRBV12-4; D gene: NA; clone size: few; J gene: TRBJ2-5; CDR3 DNA: TGTGCCAGCAGTTCGAATGGGGGGACCCAGTACTTC; CDR3 protein: CASSSNGGTQYF
V gene: TRBV30; D gene: TRBD1; clone size: NA; J gene: TRBJ1-2; CDR3 DNA: TGTGCCTGGAGTGCGAGGGGGCGGCAATATGGCTACACCTTC; CDR3 protein: CAWSARGRQYGYTF
V gene: TRBV6-5; D gene: NA; clone size: NA; J gene: TRBJ2-1; CDR3 DNA: TGTGCCAGCAGGGGATGGGGGGAGGAAAACAATGAGCAGTTCTTC; CDR3 protein: CASRGWGEENNEQFF